This TCR beta chain stems from a study of glioma-infiltrating T cells. Overall study results and limits: CDR3 overlap between tissue and blood was very small. Non-neoplastic patients had below-expected tissue-blood divergence, while all gliomas exceeded expectation.

This clonotype occurred a few times. Its antigen is not identified. Using RNA template, CDR3s of TCR alpha and beta were amplified with iRepertoire arm-PCR. For one-step reverse transcription and amplification, 100-400 ng of tissue mRNA or PBMC total RNA was used. Via MiXCR, TCRdb re-called the multiplex PCR reads, giving one row per CDR3 protein. The sample consists of about 140,000 distinct CDR3 sequences, roughly two fifths of them appearing once. Sequenced: glioma tissue, nonneoplastic brain tissue, or PBMCs (not recorded which). The receptor's source is a human donor with low-grade glioma or glioblastoma, undergoing nonglioma brain surgery, or in good health (not recorded which).

This CDR3 is CASSSYPSYGYTF. The CDR3 DNA sequence: TGTGCCAGCAGCTCCTATCCCAGCTATGGCTACACCTTC. This chain uses TRBV7-2 with TRBJ1-2, with unresolved D. Germline V gives CDR1 SGHTA, CDR2 FQGNSA. The CDR3 is 13 residues long. Trimming pared 4 bases from V and 4 bases from J, leaving 10 bases between.